This paragraph covers one T cell receptor (beta chain) sequence. Its antigen is not identified. Per germline, CDR1 SEHNR and CDR2 FQNEAQ (reference sequence). The CDR3 has 16 residues. Trimming removed 5 bases from V and 2 bases from J, with 16 bases in between. This specimen belongs to a study of cytomegalovirus exposure and HLA in healthy donors. The PCR ran on 60 Vbeta and 13 Jbeta primers. TCRdb's copy holds only in-frame clones and misses some; the assay was immunoSEQ multiplex PCR. The sample has under 200,000 clones, around four fifths seen once. Study-level points and caveats: Analyzed later, association rates of TCRs varied across HLA loci, with DRB1 most and HLA-C fewest. According to the study, roughly 160 TCR beta chains were cytomegalovirus-associated.

Source material: PBMCs. The gene calls are TRBV7-9 and TRBJ2-1; maybe TRBD1 (5 bases). This TCR was recovered from a male donor in good health and CMV-seropositive. The CDR3: CASSPLWQGTYNEQFF. CDR3 DNA sequence: TGTGCCAGCAGCCCACTTTGGCAGGGCACCTACAATGAGCAGTTCTTC.